This T cell receptor (beta chain) was profiled in a study of early T cells in non-severe SARS-CoV-2 infection. In the study overall: Investigators sequenced bulk RNA drawn from unsorted whole blood, and chains remained unpaired. Study-level findings and limits: Matching against VDJdb likely underestimated virus-specific expansions, favoring anti-spike CD8.

Comments on this clonotype: As yet, its antigen is unknown. Given a much more abundant clone one base away, this may be a read error.

Germline CDR1 reads SGHVS; CDR2 reads FQNEAQ. The CDR3 loop spans 12 amino acids. Individual cDNA molecules were tagged with unique molecular identifiers. TCRdb independently ran MiXCR on the 5' RACE reads; one entry per CDR3 protein. The sample consists of approximately 79,000 distinct CDR3 sequences, roughly 13% of them appearing once. The chain combines TRBV7-8 with TRBJ2-4; the D is unclear. The sequenced sample consisted of whole blood. This receptor was identified in an adult who was a healthcare worker with PCR-confirmed SARS-CoV-2 infection or an uninfected control (not recorded which). The CDR3 DNA reads as TGTGTCAGCAGCTTAGGCGGAAACATTCAGTACTTC. This gives the protein CVSSLGGNIQYF.